This T cell receptor beta chain stems from a study of shared clonotypes between healthy human individuals. Whole-study results and caveats: It was observed that 5% to 6.5% of naive CD4 clonotypes were shared across four donors. Generally, estimated richness proved larger in naive subsets than it did in memory subsets.

The authors loaded 150 to 250 ng DNA, roughly 27,000 T cell genomes, into sorted-subset replicate PCRs. The method was immunoSEQ multiplex PCR; TCRdb's version includes in-frame clones alone and lacks a portion of them. The sample has over 1.5 million clones; approximately 98% are singletons. CD4+ cells yielded CD45RA+ naive and CD45RA-negative memory subsets. The germline CDR1 and CDR2 sequences are SGHKS and YYEKEE (reference sequence). The CDR3 is 15 residues long. Unmatched junction bases numbered 4, after V lost 3 bases and J lost 2 bases. In regard to this clone: Antigen: not known.

The chain links TRBV5-5 to TRBJ2-5, with 10 positions matching TRBD1. The specimen sequenced was naive CD4+ T cells sorted from blood. Sample subset: CD45RA+ positively selected. This receptor was obtained from a man between 25 and 39 years old in good health. CDR3 DNA: TGTGCCAGCAGCTCTCCGGGACAGGGGCAAGAGACCCAGTACTTC. Translated, it gives CASSSPGQGQETQYF.